Detailed here is one TCR beta chain. Trimming left V 4 bases short and J 0 bases short, with 15 bases between. CDR1 and CDR2 (germline): SGHRS, YFSETQ. The CDR3 is 16 residues long. The data are from a study of blood T cell repertoires in COVID-19. Study-wide context: Samples representing acute and convalescent COVID-19 were sourced from the United States, Italy and Spain. PBMCs, B-cell-depleted T cells, or T cells were the source of the cDNA or gDNA that made up the material.

The authors' processing: From reference gene primer amplification, estimates of nucleated cell counts were derived. The data were produced by immunoSEQ multiplex PCR, yet TCRdb's version contains in-frame clones alone and is incomplete. That table supplies the V and J calls and clone size; D and trimming were determined from the DNA. The data contain about 37,000 clones, roughly 78% of them seen just once; the ten biggest clones take up approximately 15%. The V call is TRBV5-1, the J call TRBJ2-3; the D gene is possibly TRBD2 (6 bases). The specimen sequenced was peripheral blood. The source of this sequence is a woman in her 70s with acute or convalescent COVID-19. CDR3 nucleotides: TGCGCCAGCAGCGTAAATAGCGGCGGGAGCACAGATACGCAGTATTTT. Its protein product is CASSVNSGGSTDTQYF.